A selection of T cell receptor beta chains follows, all from one sample in a study of blood T cell repertoires in COVID-19. Sequencing used immunoSEQ multiplex PCR; TCRdb keeps in-frame clones, though not all of them. The data contain 65,000 to 90,000 clones, about 83% of them seen just once; the ten biggest clones take up 6.5% to 8.5%. Sequenced material: peripheral blood. Source of these receptors: a man aged 25 to 40 with acute or convalescent COVID-19. Each CDR3 is given with its conserved first and last residue. A D gene is named only where the DNA matches it firmly. Size is stated for part of the rows, as once, few or many counts, or as a class when the clone is expanded.

D gene	V gene	J gene	clone size	CDR3 protein	CDR3 DNA
NA	TRBV6-5	TRBJ1-5	NA	CASSREGVSNQPQHF	TGTGCCAGCAGTCGGGAGGGGGTTAGCAATCAGCCCCAGCATTTT
NA	TRBV3-1/TRBV3-2	TRBJ1-3	NA	CASSQGDKSGNTIYF	TGTGCCAGCAGCCAGGGAGACAAGTCTGGAAACACCATATATTTT
TRBD1	TRBV2	TRBJ2-7	NA	CASQREIDRAGEQYF	TGTGCCAGCCAGAGAGAGATAGACAGGGCTGGCGAGCAGTACTTC
TRBD2	TRBV5-1	TRBJ2-1	NA	CASTLAGTLAQFF	TGCGCCAGCACACTAGCGGGGACTTTGGCGCAGTTCTTC
NA	TRBV2	TRBJ2-3	NA	CASTRVVSTDTQYF	TGTGCCAGCACCCGGGTCGTTAGCACAGATACGCAGTATTTT
NA	TRBV29-1	TRBJ2-7	NA	CSDQIDNVLVEQYF	TGCAGCGATCAGATCGACAACGTTTTGGTCGAGCAGTACTTC
NA	TRBV30	TRBJ2-7	NA	CAWTKTGAAYEQYF	TGTGCCTGGACGAAGACTGGAGCGGCATACGAGCAGTACTTC
NA	TRBV21-1	TRBJ1-5	NA	CASSNKRGRGNQPQHF	TGTGCCAGCAGCAATAAGCGGGGGCGGGGCAATCAGCCCCAGCATTTT
TRBD2	TRBV9	TRBJ2-3	NA	CASSARLAASTDTQYF	TGTGCCAGCAGCGCCCGACTAGCGGCCTCCACAGATACGCAGTATTTT
TRBD2	TRBV29-1	TRBJ2-2	once	CSGSLAGVGRTGELFF	TGCAGCGGTTCACTAGCGGGAGTTGGGCGCACCGGGGAGCTGTTTTTT
TRBD1	TRBV28	TRBJ1-4	NA	CASSPGDRDEKLFF	TGTGCCAGCAGTCCCGGGGACAGGGATGAAAAACTGTTTTTT
NA	TRBV27	TRBJ2-3	NA	CASSLARGDTQYF	TGTGCCAGCAGTTTAGCGCGGGGAGATACGCAGTATTTT
TRBD1	TRBV7-9	TRBJ1-2	NA	CASSLQGANYGYTF	TGTGCCAGCAGCTTGCAGGGGGCGAACTATGGCTACACCTTC
NA	TRBV19	TRBJ1-5	few	CASSISARRRYSNQPQHF	TGTGCCAGTAGTATCTCGGCGAGAAGGAGATATAGCAATCAGCCCCAGCATTTT
NA	TRBV18	TRBJ2-7	NA	CASSQRGTWYEQYF	TGTGCCAGCTCACAAAGGGGTACGTGGTACGAGCAGTACTTC
TRBD1	TRBV5-6	TRBJ2-7	NA	CASSLRGRSGYEQYF	TGTGCCAGCAGCCTCAGGGGGCGCTCAGGATACGAGCAGTACTTC
NA	TRBV5-8	TRBJ2-7	NA	CASSSYEQYF	TGTGCCAGCAGCTCATACGAGCAGTACTTC
TRBD2	TRBV4-1	TRBJ2-7	NA	CASSQWGFERGGAEQYF	TGCGCCAGCAGCCAGTGGGGGTTTGAGCGGGGTGGGGCCGAGCAGTACTTC
NA	TRBV5-4	TRBJ2-2	once	CASSFLEGVGTGELFF	TGTGCCAGCAGCTTTCTGGAGGGAGTAGGCACCGGGGAGCTGTTTTTT
NA	TRBV5-1	TRBJ2-3	NA	CASSLGPLTDTQYF	TGCGCCAGCAGCTTGGGGCCCCTCACAGATACGCAGTATTTT
NA	TRBV10-1	TRBJ2-3	NA	CASSDQAGPSTHTQYF	TGCGCCAGCAGTGATCAAGCGGGCCCCTCCACCCATACGCAGTATTTT
NA	TRBV7-9	TRBJ2-3	NA	CASRGPRLSPDTQYF	TGTGCCAGCAGAGGCCCCCGACTATCACCAGATACGCAGTATTTT
NA	TRBV7-2	TRBJ1-4	NA	CASSLGRSGGNEKLFF	TGTGCCAGCAGCTTAGGGAGGTCGGGTGGTAATGAAAAACTGTTTTTT
NA	TRBV14	TRBJ2-1	once	CASSQVHYNEQFF	TGTGCCAGCAGCCAAGTACACTACAATGAGCAGTTCTTC
NA	TRBV4-3	TRBJ2-3	NA	CASSQEQRAVDTQYF	TGCGCCAGCAGCCAAGAACAGCGGGCAGTAGATACGCAGTATTTT
NA	TRBV6-6	TRBJ2-1	NA	CASSKQGYEQFF	TGTGCCAGCAGTAAACAGGGTTATGAGCAGTTCTTC
NA	TRBV29-1	TRBJ2-3	NA	CSVAKGGSTDTQYF	TGCAGCGTGGCGAAGGGCGGGAGCACAGATACGCAGTATTTT
TRBD2	TRBV15	TRBJ2-1	NA	CATSGGTSGYNEQFF	TGTGCCACCAGCGGCGGGACTAGCGGCTACAATGAGCAGTTCTTC
TRBD1	TRBV28	TRBJ2-7	NA	CASRTPGQVNEQYF	TGTGCCAGCAGAACGCCGGGACAGGTCAACGAGCAGTACTTC
NA	TRBV29-1	TRBJ2-7	NA	CSVEDRARYEQYF	TGCAGCGTTGAAGACAGGGCCCGATACGAGCAGTACTTC
TRBD2	TRBV30	TRBJ2-1	once	CAWNRAGGDEQFF	TGTGCCTGGAACAGGGCGGGGGGGGATGAGCAGTTCTTC
TRBD2	TRBV9	TRBJ2-5	NA	CASSVEGLAEETQYF	TGTGCCAGCAGCGTAGAGGGGCTAGCGGAAGAGACCCAGTACTTC
NA	TRBV5-5	TRBJ2-7	NA	CASSLARALEQYF	TGTGCCAGCAGCTTGGCGAGGGCTCTCGAGCAGTACTTC
NA	TRBV7-3	TRBJ1-6	NA	CASSTGPYSPLHF	TGTGCCAGCAGCACAGGACCGTATTCACCCCTCCACTTT
NA	TRBV29-1	TRBJ2-1	NA	CSVAGFDEQFF	TGCAGCGTTGCAGGGTTCGATGAGCAGTTCTTC
NA	TRBV10-1	TRBJ1-2	NA	CASNTGSHYGYTF	TGCGCCAGCAACACAGGGAGTCACTATGGCTACACCTTC
TRBD2	TRBV2	TRBJ2-5	NA	CASSERLGTRRETQYF	TGTGCCAGCAGTGAACGTTTAGGGACTAGAAGGGAGACCCAGTACTTC
TRBD1	TRBV18	TRBJ2-7	NA	CASSIGQGARYEQYF	TGTGCCAGCTCGATAGGACAGGGTGCTCGCTACGAGCAGTACTTC
NA	TRBV4-2	TRBJ2-1	NA	CASSQADNEQFF	TGTGCCAGCAGCCAAGCAGACAATGAGCAGTTCTTC
TRBD1	TRBV15	TRBJ2-7	NA	CATSRDRGSYEQYF	TGTGCCACGAGCAGGGACAGGGGATCCTACGAGCAGTACTTC
TRBD1	TRBV24-1	TRBJ2-1	NA	CATSDQGAGNEQFF	TGTGCCACCAGTGATCAGGGGGCCGGCAATGAGCAGTTCTTC
NA	TRBV19	TRBJ1-1	NA	CASSVQGKTEAFF	TGTGCCAGTAGTGTGCAGGGAAAGACTGAAGCTTTCTTT
TRBD2	TRBV7-2	TRBJ2-2	NA	CASSPRPGTSITGELFF	TGTGCCAGCAGCCCCCGCCCCGGGACTAGTATCACCGGGGAGCTGTTTTTT
NA	TRBV30	TRBJ1-5	NA	CALLQKSRGRDQPQHF	TGTGCCTTACTACAGAAGTCCAGGGGTAGGGATCAGCCCCAGCATTTT
NA	TRBV4-1	TRBJ2-2	NA	CASSQVLNTGELFF	TGCGCCAGCAGCCAAGTCTTAAACACCGGGGAGCTGTTTTTT
NA	TRBV5-8	TRBJ1-2	NA	CASSSDTRGGYTF	TGTGCCAGCAGCTCGGACACTCGTGGAGGCTACACCTTC
NA	TRBV18	TRBJ2-1	NA	CASSLNRAEEQFF	TGTGCCAGCTCACTTAACAGGGCCGAGGAGCAGTTCTTC
TRBD1	TRBV27	TRBJ1-1	NA	CASSLEATGRYTEAFF	TGTGCCAGCAGCCTAGAGGCGACAGGGAGGTACACTGAAGCTTTCTTT
TRBD1	TRBV11-2	TRBJ1-6	few	CASSSYRIAGTANSPLHF	TGTGCCAGCAGCTCTTACAGGATAGCCGGGACAGCGAATTCACCCCTCCACTTT
NA	TRBV6-2/TRBV6-3	TRBJ1-5	NA	CASSWGPGSNQPQHF	TGTGCCAGCAGTTGGGGGCCTGGTTCCAATCAGCCCCAGCATTTT
TRBD2	TRBV30	TRBJ2-1	NA	CAWGGGLAEYNEQFF	TGTGCCTGGGGAGGGGGACTAGCCGAGTACAATGAGCAGTTCTTC
NA	TRBV7-9	TRBJ2-7	NA	CASSLSGSYEQYF	TGTGCCAGCAGCTTATCCGGGAGCTACGAGCAGTACTTC